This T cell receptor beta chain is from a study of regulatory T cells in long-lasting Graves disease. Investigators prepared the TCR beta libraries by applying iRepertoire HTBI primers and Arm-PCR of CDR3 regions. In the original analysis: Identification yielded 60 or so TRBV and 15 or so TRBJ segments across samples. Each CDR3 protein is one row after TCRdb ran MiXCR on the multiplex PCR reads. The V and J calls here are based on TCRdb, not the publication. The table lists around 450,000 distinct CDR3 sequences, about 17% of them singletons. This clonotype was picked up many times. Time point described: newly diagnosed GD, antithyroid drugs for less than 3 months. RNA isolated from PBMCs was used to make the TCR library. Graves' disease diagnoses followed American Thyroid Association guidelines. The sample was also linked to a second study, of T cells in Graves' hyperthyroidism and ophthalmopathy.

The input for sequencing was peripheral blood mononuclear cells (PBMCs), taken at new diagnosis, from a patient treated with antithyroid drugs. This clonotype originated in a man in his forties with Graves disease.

CDR3 sequence: CASSLKGWYGYTF. The CDR3 bases are TGTGCCAGCAGTTTAAAAGGGTGGTATGGCTACACCTTC. The V call is TRBV28, the J call TRBJ1-2; D not certain. CDR3 size: 13 residues. V was cut by 2 bases and J by 5 bases, with 9 bases left in between. Germline V gene data show CDR1 as MDHEN and CDR2 as SYDVKM.